A single sample gave rise to the 12 T cell receptor beta chains below, sequenced in a study of shared clonotypes between healthy human individuals. Profiled with immunoSEQ multiplex PCR; TCRdb holds only in-frame clones, not every one. The table has 2 million to 3 million clones, roughly 93% seen once. The sequenced sample consisted of naive CD4+ T cells from PBMCs. Sample subset: CD45RA+ positively selected. These receptors all stem from a young man in good health. Some clones in this sample may be carry-over from other donors' samples.

A word on this clone: This sample includes further DNA sequences coding for the same CDR3. This chain joins TRBV5-4 and TRBJ2-2, with D hard to call. Germline-derived CDR1 and CDR2 are SGHNT and YYREEE (reference sequence). V was cut by 0 bases and J by 1 base, with 7 bases left in between. There are 15 residues in the CDR3. This chain's CDR3 is CASSLGLLNTGELFF. In nucleotides, the CDR3 is TGTGCCAGCAGCTTGGGACTTTTGAACACCGGGGAGCTGTTTTTT.

This chain uses TRBV28 with TRBJ2-7; perhaps TRBD1 as D (6 bases). V was trimmed by 5 bases and J by 6 bases, leaving 14 bases between them. The CDR3 has 13 residues. CDR1 and CDR2 (germline): MDHEN, SYDVKM. CDR3 amino acids: CASSGGARSEQYF. CDR3 DNA: TGTGCCAGCAGTGGGGGCGCGCGCTCCGAGCAGTACTTC.

This clone has just one count. CDR3 residues: CASSASLDTQYF. CDR3 DNA sequence: TGTGCCAGCAGTGCGAGTCTAGATACGCAGTATTTT. The V gene is TRBV9, the J gene TRBJ2-3; D is undetermined. V lost 5 bases to trimming and J lost 5 bases, with 9 bases between them. The germline gives CDR1 SGDLS, CDR2 YYNGEE. CDR3 length: 12 residues.

J is TRBJ1-5 and V is TRBV19, with D perhaps matching TRBD1 (5 bases). This CDR3 region has 13 residues. Germline V CDR1 and CDR2: LNHDA, SQIVND (reference sequence). Trimming shortened V by 7 bases and J by 6 bases, and 13 bases separated the two germline ends. The CDR3 bases are TGTGCCAGTACAGTAAAGGGGTTTCAGCCCCAGCATTTT. This translates into CASTVKGFQPQHF. The full variable domain, with the rest looked up from reference TRBV19 and TRBJ1-5, is DGGITQSPKYLFRKEGQNVTLSCEQNLNHDAMYWYRQDPGQGLRLIYYSQIVNDFQKGDIAEGYSVSREKKESFPLTVTSAQKNPTAFYLCASTVKGFQPQHFGDGTRLSIL.

The chain has TRBV12-5 and TRBJ2-3, with TRBD1 matching 9 bases. The trim removed 4 bases at V and 0 bases at J, leaving 11 bases unmatched. The CDR3 spans 18 residues. Germline CDR1 is LGHNT and CDR2 is FRNRAP. The CDR3 reads CASGYSPGDRASTDTQYF. CDR3 DNA sequence: TGTGCTAGTGGTTACTCCCCTGGGGACAGGGCTAGCACAGATACGCAGTATTTT. Full variable domain (outside the CDR3, taken from reference TRBV12-5 and TRBJ2-3): DARVTQTPRHKVTEMGQEVTMRCQPILGHNTVFWYRQTMMQGLELLAYFRNRAPLDDSGMPKDRFSAEMPDATLATLKIQPSEPRDSAVYFCASGYSPGDRASTDTQYFGPGTRLTVL.

This clone was seen a single time. V usage is TRBV27 and J usage is TRBJ1-1, with 8 bases lining up with TRBD1. Germline CDR1 is MNHEY and CDR2 is SMNVEV (reference sequence). Trimming at V came to 5 bases and at J to 3 bases, leaving 2 bases not matched to a gene. This CDR3 is built from 13 residues. The CDR3 nucleotides read TGTGCCAGCAGTCACAGGGGGGACACTGAAGCTTTCTTT. Its translation: CASSHRGDTEAFF.

Turning to this clone: The sample carries other DNA sequences with the same CDR3. Written as DNA, the CDR3 is TGCGCCAGCAGCCAAGACTCCTATGGCTACACCTTC. Translation gives CASSQDSYGYTF. V usage is TRBV4-1 and J usage is TRBJ1-2; D is ambiguous. This CDR3 is built from 12 residues. CDR1 MGHRA and CDR2 YSYEKL come from the germline V gene. Trimming left V 0 bases short and J 4 bases short, with 3 bases between.

Concerning this clone itself: The same CDR3 also results from other DNA sequences found in this sample. This chain joins TRBV28 and TRBJ2-3; 12 bases line up with TRBD2. The germline V gene encodes CDR1 MDHEN and CDR2 SYDVKM. The CDR3 extends over 16 amino acids. V gave up 4 bases and J gave up 1 base; unmatched junction bases: 3. The CDR3 DNA reads as TGTGCCAGCAGTTCTAGCGGGAGGGCCCGCACAGATACGCAGTATTTT. Amino acids: CASSSSGRARTDTQYF.

The rearrangement joins TRBV5-1 to TRBJ1-4; perhaps TRBD1 as D (5 bases). This CDR3 has 15 amino acids. CDR1 is SGHRS, CDR2 YFSETQ, per germline. V was pared by 4 bases and J by 8 bases, with 18 bases between. CDR3: CASSPWTRGAEKLFF. DNA of the CDR3: TGCGCCAGCAGCCCCTGGACAAGGGGTGCGGAAAAACTGTTTTTT.

This chain links TRBV7-2 with TRBJ2-5; D tentatively reads TRBD1 or TRBD2 (5 bases each). The length of the CDR3 is 14 residues. The ends were cut back, 1 base at V and 5 bases at J, with 11 bases in the middle. CDR1 SGHTA and CDR2 FQGNSA come from the germline V gene. Here the CDR3 reads CASSLVVGEETQYF. The CDR3 DNA sequence: TGTGCCAGCAGCTTAGTGGTGGGGGAGGAGACCCAGTACTTC.

This chain links TRBV20-1 with TRBJ2-7; D is ambiguous. V was shortened by 6 bases and J by 0 bases, with 6 bases between the two germline ends. Germline V gene sequence: CDR1 DFQATT, CDR2 SNEGSKA (reference sequence). There are 11 residues in the CDR3. CDR3 nucleotide sequence: TGCAGTGCGGGGTACTCCTACGAGCAGTACTTC. This codes for CSAGYSYEQYF.

This clone was observed a single time. This rearrangement joins TRBV19 to TRBJ1-5; D unresolved. The V and J ends lost 5 bases and 1 base respectively, with 6 bases between them. This CDR3 region has 13 residues. CDR1 and CDR2 (germline): LNHDA, SQIVND (reference sequence). As DNA, the CDR3 is TGTGCCAGTAGTCTGGGGAGCAATCAGCCCCAGCATTTT. Translation gives CASSLGSNQPQHF. Full variable domain (outside the CDR3, taken from reference TRBV19 and TRBJ1-5): DGGITQSPKYLFRKEGQNVTLSCEQNLNHDAMYWYRQDPGQGLRLIYYSQIVNDFQKGDIAEGYSVSREKKESFPLTVTSAQKNPTAFYLCASSLGSNQPQHFGDGTRLSIL.